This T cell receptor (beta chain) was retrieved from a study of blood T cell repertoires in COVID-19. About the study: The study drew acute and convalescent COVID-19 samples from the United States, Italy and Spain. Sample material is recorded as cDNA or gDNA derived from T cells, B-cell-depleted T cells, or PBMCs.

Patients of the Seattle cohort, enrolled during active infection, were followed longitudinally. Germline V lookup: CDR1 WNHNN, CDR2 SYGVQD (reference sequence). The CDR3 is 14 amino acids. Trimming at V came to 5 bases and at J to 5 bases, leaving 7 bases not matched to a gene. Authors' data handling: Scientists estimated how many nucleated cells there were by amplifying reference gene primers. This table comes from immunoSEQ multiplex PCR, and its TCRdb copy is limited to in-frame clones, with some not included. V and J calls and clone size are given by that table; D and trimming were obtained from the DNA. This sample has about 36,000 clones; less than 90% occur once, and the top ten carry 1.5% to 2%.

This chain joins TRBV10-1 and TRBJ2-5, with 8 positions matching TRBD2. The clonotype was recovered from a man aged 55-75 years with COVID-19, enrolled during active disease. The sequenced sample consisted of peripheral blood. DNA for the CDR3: TGCGCCAGCAGTCCCCCGGGAGGGCTGGAGACCCAGTACTTC. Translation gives CASSPPGGLETQYF.